This T cell receptor (beta chain) was captured by sequencing in a study of blood T cell repertoires in COVID-19. Losses at the gene ends were 1 base for V and 0 bases for J; bases not matched to a gene: 5. Germline V gives CDR1 SGHRS, CDR2 YFSETQ. The CDR3 extends over 17 amino acids. The protocol was immunoSEQ multiplex PCR, while the TCRdb copy is restricted to in-frame clones and leaves out a portion. The sample has roughly 41,000 clones; more than 70% are singletons. This rearrangement joins TRBV5-1 to TRBJ2-1; 9 bases line up with TRBD2. The TCR originated in a human donor in a cohort sampled during active COVID-19. The sequenced material came from peripheral blood. The CDR3 DNA follows: TGCGCCAGCAGCTTGTGGAGCGGGAGGAACTCCTACAATGAGCAGTTCTTC. Translated, it gives CASSLWSGRNSYNEQFF.